This section outlines one T cell receptor (beta chain) sequence together with its context. In the original workflow: The assay estimated nucleated cells by amplifying reference gene primers. The assay was immunoSEQ multiplex PCR, and TCRdb's table has in-frame clones only and misses some. D and trimming come from the DNA, and the V and J calls and clone size come from that table. The table records approximately 250,000 clones, almost 85% of them present only once. The sample originates from a study of blood T cell repertoires in COVID-19. Whole-study context: Samples representing acute and convalescent COVID-19 were sourced from the United States, Italy and Spain. T cells, B-cell-depleted T cells, or PBMCs supplied cDNA or gDNA.

V shed 5 bases and J shed 1 base, with 15 bases lying between them. Germline CDR1 MNHEY, CDR2 SVGAGI. This CDR3 is built from 15 residues. Sequencing was done on a sample of peripheral blood. The chain is built from TRBV6-5 and TRBJ2-7; a weak D match, TRBD2 (5 bases). This sequence originates from a man aged 45 to 65 with COVID-19, enrolled during active disease. The chain's CDR3 is CASSPRGDRSYEQYF. DNA for the CDR3: TGTGCCAGCAGTCCCCGGGGTGACCGTTCCTACGAGCAGTACTTC.